This T cell receptor beta chain was sequenced in a study of blood T cell repertoires in COVID-19. The protocol was immunoSEQ multiplex PCR, while the TCRdb copy is restricted to in-frame clones and leaves out a portion. The profile shows some 260,000 clones, 75% to 90% of them singletons. CDR1 KGHDR and CDR2 SFDVKD come from the germline V gene. V shed 9 bases and J 7 bases; nucleotides not matched to a gene: 15. The CDR3 extends over 15 amino acids. This clonotype was obtained from a woman in her thirties with acute COVID-19. The sample taken for sequencing was PBMCs or T cells enriched from blood (not recorded which). V and J are TRBV24-1 and TRBJ2-7, with 9 bases fitting TRBD1. CDR3 nucleotides: TGTGCCACCCCAGGGACAGGGAGTATGGTGTGGGAGCAGTACTTC. Its translation is CATPGTGSMVWEQYF.